The clone carrying this TCR beta chain was observed at least ten times. The antigen remains unidentified. Amplified regions were TCR beta CDR3 sequences from RNA transcripts. The study used the HTBI primer set for a first-round RT-PCR of the TCR CDR3. TCRdb fed the multiplex PCR reads into MiXCR, producing one record per CDR3 protein. The repertoire holds 350,000 to 400,000 distinct CDR3 sequences, with 15% as singletons. The data were obtained in a study of T cells in Graves' hyperthyroidism and ophthalmopathy. Study outcomes and limitations: Blood shared most expanded thyroid clonotypes above 0.001. Ophthalmopathy prediction by the model preceded onset by a median 6.5 months. Using 13 V-J features, a model discriminated ophthalmopathy from stable hyperthyroidism.

Patients were aged 18 to 65, had disease duration under 2 months, and had newly diagnosed hyperthyroidism. The germline CDR1 and CDR2 sequences are MDHEN and SYDVKM. Trimming pared 11 bases from V and 1 base from J, leaving 24 bases between. The CDR3 has 17 amino acids. The chain couples TRBV28 to TRBJ1-5; D not certain. The sequence came from a woman in her thirties with Graves' hyperthyroidism. The sequenced material came from blood. In nucleotides, the CDR3 is TGTGCCGCCGACCCCGTTCGGGAGTCGAGGAGCAATCAGCCCCAGCATTTT. It codes for CAADPVRESRSNQPQHF.